This T cell receptor (beta chain) is from a study of T cells in localized non-small cell lung cancer (dated by TCRdb to the early 2020s). Concerning the study at large: The study analyzed T cell repertoires of hundreds of early-stage NSCLC patients, comparing tumors and uninvolved tumor-adjacent lungs. All 240 or so NSCLC patients in the cohort were treatment-naive and had localized lung tumors that were resected. A mean age of around 69 years was recorded for the NSCLC patients, of whom approximately 130 were male and some 99 were female. What the work shows at the level of the full study, not this receptor alone: Uninvolved tumor-adjacent lung showed the highest T cell clonality, higher than tumor, which suggests more focused antigenic responses in the adjacent lung. Because the study design was exploratory, TCR variables were selected using unadjusted p-values without false-discovery rate correction. Because multi-region tumor sequencing was not done, intratumor heterogeneity could not be ruled out. Higher T cell density in blood was associated with longer overall survival, whereas higher clonality in adjacent lung was associated with shorter survival. A median of around 50 of the top 100 tumor clones were detected in paired uninvolved adjacent lung, and around 27 of these tumor clones were also found among the top 100 clones of the paired uninvolved adjacent lung.

At diagnosis, tumor, uninvolved tumor-adjacent lung and peripheral blood were collected and then preserved as a mix of FFPE and fresh-frozen material. Blood samples were analyzed as peripheral blood mononuclear cells for TCR repertoire profiling. TCR beta CDR3 regions were sequenced from DNA using the immunoSEQ Assay. In the source study's methods: T cell density was computed as TCR beta template counts normalized to usable DNA estimated by amplifying housekeeping genes. Richness was estimated with the preseqR package, extrapolating to 400,000 templates for PBMC samples and 120,000 templates for tissue samples. Clonality was defined by subtracting Pielou's evenness from one. Tissue-enriched TCRs were identified by differential abundance testing using productive amino-acid clonotypes, minimum total count 5 and alpha 0.1. Repertoire overlap between compartments was quantified with the Jaccard Index and Morisita Overlap Index. GLIPH clustered TCR beta CDR3s with public tetramer-defined viral CDR3s; viral motifs required at least three viral sequences plus V-gene enrichment. This immuneACCESS table, as held by TCRdb, lists in-frame sequences with V and J called but not all clones. Of the missing ones, under half trace to an unresolved V gene in checked studies; the others have no known cause. V and J calls and clone size are given by that table; D and trimming were obtained from the DNA. Counted in this sample were 23,000 or so clones; approximately 85% of them appeared once. Just under 30% of the sample goes to the ten largest clones.

Regarding this clone: Its antigen target is currently unknown. Per-nucleotide qualities are absent, and no much larger clonotype sits a single base away.

The CDR3 has 14 amino acids, counting the end cysteine and phenylalanine. The sequence is cut down to CDR3 DNA, 42 bases in frame from base 1. CDR1 is given as MDHEN and CDR2 as SYDVKM, both from the germline V gene. Trimming removed 1 base from V and 6 bases from J, leaving 13 bases between the germline ends. This sequence originates from a male donor older than 55 with stage II lung adenocarcinoma. Recombination linked TRBV28 to TRBJ2-7; the best D guess is TRBD2, with 6 bases matching. Material: peripheral blood mononuclear cells, obtained before any cancer treatment. Read as DNA, the sequence is TGTGCCAGCAGTTTATCCGGGAGTAGGCCCGAGCAGTACTTC. Its protein reads: CASSLSGSRPEQYF.